This paragraph reports one TCR beta chain. Its antigen is unidentified. The data were taken from a study of blood T cells in healthy people across ages. With a J-beta primer mix and a sample-barcoded 5' primer, a second PCR ran about 6 to 11 cycles. Via MiXCR, TCRdb re-called the 5' RACE reads, giving one row per CDR3 protein. The sample holds more than 650,000 distinct CDR3 sequences, around 24% seen once. Regarding the study as a whole: The recorded TCR beta diversity per million T cells decreased in a roughly linear manner with age. In long-lived donors, naive CD4+ cell counts and diversity exceeded those of aged donors.

The CDR3 length is 16 residues. The V end was cut by 6 bases, the J end by 0 bases, with 17 bases between. These data were also reused for a study on T cells of mothers and their children. From that report: A few healthy Caucasian mothers, along with their six children, served as the donors. No persistent microchimeric T cell clones were detected.

V gene TRBV12-3 or TRBV12-4 combines with J gene TRBJ1-2, with D possibly matching TRBD1 (5 bases). This sequence was found in a boy younger than 18 in good health. The sequencing input was blood. CDR3 coding DNA: TGTGCCAGCAGCCCGACCATGGGACCGACTAACTATGGCTACACCTTC. This sequence encodes CASSPTMGPTNYGYTF.